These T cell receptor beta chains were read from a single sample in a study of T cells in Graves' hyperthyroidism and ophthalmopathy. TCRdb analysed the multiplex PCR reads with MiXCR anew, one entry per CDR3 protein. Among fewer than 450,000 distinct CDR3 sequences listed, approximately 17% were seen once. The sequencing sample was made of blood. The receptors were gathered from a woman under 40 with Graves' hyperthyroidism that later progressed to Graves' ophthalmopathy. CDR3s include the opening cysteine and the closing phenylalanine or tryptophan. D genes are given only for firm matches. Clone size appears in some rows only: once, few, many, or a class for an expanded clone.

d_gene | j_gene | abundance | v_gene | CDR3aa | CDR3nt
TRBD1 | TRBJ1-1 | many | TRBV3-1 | CASSYIPGQGANTEAFF | TGTGCCAGCAGCTACATCCCCGGACAGGGGGCTAACACTGAAGCTTTCTTT
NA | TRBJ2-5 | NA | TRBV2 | CASSGDREETQYF | TGTGCCAGCAGTGGCGACAGAGAAGAGACCCAGTACTTC
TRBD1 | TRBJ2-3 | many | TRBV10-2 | CASSRGRDHTDTQYF | TGCGCCAGCAGCAGGGGGCGAGACCACACAGATACGCAGTATTTT
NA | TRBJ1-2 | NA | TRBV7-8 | CASSLLVSARDGYTF | TGTGCCAGCAGCTTACTTGTGTCCGCAAGAGATGGCTACACCTTC
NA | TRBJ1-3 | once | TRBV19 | CASTYGDGRGDTIYF | TGTGCCAGTACCTACGGGGACGGCCGCGGAGACACCATATATTTT
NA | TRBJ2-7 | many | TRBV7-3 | CASSGGRDTDVWQYF | TGTGCCAGCAGCGGCGGCCGGGACACCGACGTGTGGCAGTACTTC
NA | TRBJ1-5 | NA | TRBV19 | CASSIFSGPLQPQHF | TGTGCCAGTAGTATTTTTTCAGGGCCCCTCCAGCCCCAGCATTTT
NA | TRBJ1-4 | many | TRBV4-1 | CASSQAGPNEKLFF | TGCGCCAGCAGCCAAGCAGGGCCTAATGAAAAACTGTTTTTT
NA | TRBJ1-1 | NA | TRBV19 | CAGPPTEAFF | TGTGCCGGCCCCCCCACTGAAGCTTTCTTT
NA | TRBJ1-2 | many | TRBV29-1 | CSVLRVNYGYTF | TGCAGCGTTTTACGTGTTAACTATGGCTACACCTTC
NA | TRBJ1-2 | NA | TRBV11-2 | CASSLGVWETARYGYTF | TGTGCCAGCAGCTTAGGGGTCTGGGAAACAGCGCGGTATGGCTACACCTTC
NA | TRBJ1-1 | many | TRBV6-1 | CASSERVGRGAFF | TGTGCCAGCAGTGAACGGGTAGGTCGGGGAGCTTTCTTT
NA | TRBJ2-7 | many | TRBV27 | CASGSLSGTDYEQYF | TGTGCCAGCGGGTCCCTCTCCGGGACGGACTACGAGCAGTACTTC
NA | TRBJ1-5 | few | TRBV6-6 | CASSYSPLSNQPQHF | TGTGCCAGCAGTTACTCCCCCCTTAGCAATCAGCCCCAGCATTTT
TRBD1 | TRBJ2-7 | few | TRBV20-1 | CSASQDRDSYSYEQYF | TGCAGTGCTAGTCAAGACCGGGACAGCTACTCCTACGAGCAGTACTTC
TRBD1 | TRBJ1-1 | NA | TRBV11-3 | CASSLGTGDEAFF | TGTGCCAGCAGCTTGGGGACAGGCGATGAAGCTTTCTTT
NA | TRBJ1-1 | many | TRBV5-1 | CASSGRVIGGPRHTEAFF | TGCGCCAGCAGCGGCCGAGTAATCGGGGGGCCGCGGCACACTGAAGCTTTCTTT
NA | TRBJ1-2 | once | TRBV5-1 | CASSSEPRVQAYGYTF | TGCGCCAGCAGCTCAGAACCTCGGGTTCAGGCCTATGGCTACACCTTC
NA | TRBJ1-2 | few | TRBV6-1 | CASSEMVGYTF | TGTGCCAGCAGTGAAATGGTTGGCTACACCTTC
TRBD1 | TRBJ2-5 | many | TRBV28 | CASSSWDRGQETQYF | TGTGCCAGCAGTTCCTGGGACAGGGGTCAAGAGACCCAGTACTTC
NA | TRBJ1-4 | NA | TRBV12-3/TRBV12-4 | CASSLGRANEKLFF | TGTGCCAGCAGTTTGGGTCGGGCCAATGAAAAACTGTTTTTT
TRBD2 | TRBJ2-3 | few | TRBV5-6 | CASSFTSGSGTDTQYF | TGTGCCAGCAGCTTCACTAGCGGGAGTGGAACAGATACGCAGTATTTT
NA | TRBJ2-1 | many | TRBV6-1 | CASSSSDGNNEQFF | TGTGCCAGCAGTAGTTCGGACGGGAACAATGAGCAGTTCTTC
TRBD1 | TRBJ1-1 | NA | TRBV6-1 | CASSERTGMNTEAFF | TGTGCCAGCAGTGAAAGGACAGGGATGAACACTGAAGCTTTCTTT
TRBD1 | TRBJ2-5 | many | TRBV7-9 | CASSTLQVPSGTEYQETQYF | TGTGCCAGCAGCACCCTTCAAGTTCCTTCCGGGACAGAGTACCAAGAGACCCAGTACTTC
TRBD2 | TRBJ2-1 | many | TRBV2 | CASTQTVAGVRNEQFF | TGTGCCAGCACACAGACGGTAGCGGGAGTTCGCAATGAGCAGTTCTTC
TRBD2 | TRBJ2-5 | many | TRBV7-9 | CASSAGLAGARQETQYF | TGTGCCAGCAGCGCGGGACTAGCGGGGGCGAGACAAGAGACCCAGTACTTC
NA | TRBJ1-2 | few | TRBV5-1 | CASRPAALGTSYGYTF | TGCGCCAGCAGGCCCGCCGCACTTGGGACCAGCTATGGCTACACCTTC
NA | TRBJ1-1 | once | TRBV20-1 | CSATSTEAFF | TGCAGTGCGACCAGCACTGAAGCTTTCTTT
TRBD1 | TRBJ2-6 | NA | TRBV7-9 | CASSLPGQFTPKTSGANVLTF | TGTGCCAGTTCCCTACCGGGACAGTTCACCCCGAAAACTTCTGGGGCCAACGTCCTGACTTTC
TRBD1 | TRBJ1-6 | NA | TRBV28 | CASREGQVPPLHF | TGTGCCAGCAGGGAGGGACAGGTGCCACCCCTCCACTTT
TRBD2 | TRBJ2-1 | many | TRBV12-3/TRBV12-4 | CASSSGLAAYNEQFF | TGTGCCAGCAGTTCGGGACTAGCGGCATACAATGAGCAGTTCTTC
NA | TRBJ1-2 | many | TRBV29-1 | CSVVEGHGYTF | TGCAGCGTTGTGGAGGGACACGGCTACACCTTC
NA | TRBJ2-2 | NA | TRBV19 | CASSRTRTANTGELFF | TGTGCCAGTAGTAGAACCAGGACAGCGAACACCGGGGAGCTGTTTTTT
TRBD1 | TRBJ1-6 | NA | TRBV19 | CASRKASGQVTKPLHF | TGTGCCAGTAGGAAAGCCTCGGGACAGGTGACGAAACCCCTCCACTTT
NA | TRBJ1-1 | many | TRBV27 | CASSLTGVYGGTEAFF | TGTGCCAGCAGTTTAACCGGGGTCTATGGAGGCACTGAAGCTTTCTTT
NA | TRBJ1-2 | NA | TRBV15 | CATSRDLRDYGYTF | TGTGCCACCAGCAGAGATCTCAGGGACTATGGCTACACCTTC
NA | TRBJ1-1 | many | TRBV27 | CASSPGAGRTEAFF | TGTGCCAGCAGTCCGGGGGCAGGGCGGACTGAAGCTTTCTTT
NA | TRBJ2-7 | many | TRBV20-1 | CSAEGDSSYEQYF | TGCAGTGCCGAGGGTGACAGCTCCTACGAGCAGTACTTC